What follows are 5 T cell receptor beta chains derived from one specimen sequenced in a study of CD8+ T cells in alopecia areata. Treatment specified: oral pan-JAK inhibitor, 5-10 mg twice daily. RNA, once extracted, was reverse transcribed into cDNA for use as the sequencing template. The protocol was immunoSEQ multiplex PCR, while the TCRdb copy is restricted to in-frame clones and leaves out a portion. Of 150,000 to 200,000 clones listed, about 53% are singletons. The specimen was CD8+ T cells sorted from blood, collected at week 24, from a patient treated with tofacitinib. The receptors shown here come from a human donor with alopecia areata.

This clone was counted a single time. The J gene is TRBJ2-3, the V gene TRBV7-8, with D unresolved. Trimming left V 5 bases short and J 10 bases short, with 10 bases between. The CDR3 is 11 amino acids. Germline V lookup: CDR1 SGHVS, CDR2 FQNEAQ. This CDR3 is CASSPDRAQYF. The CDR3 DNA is TGTGCCAGCAGCCCTGACCGGGCGCAGTATTTT. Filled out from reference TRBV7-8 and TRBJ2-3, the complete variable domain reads GAGVSQSPRYKVAKRGQDVALRCDPISGHVSLFWYQQALGQGPEFLTYFQNEAQLDKSGLPSDRFFAERPEGSVSTLKIQRTQQEDSAVYLCASSPDRAQYFGPGTRLTVL.

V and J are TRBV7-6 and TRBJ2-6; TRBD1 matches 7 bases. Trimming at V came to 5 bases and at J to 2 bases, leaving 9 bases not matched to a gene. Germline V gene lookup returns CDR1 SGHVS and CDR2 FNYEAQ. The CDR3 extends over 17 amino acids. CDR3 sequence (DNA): TGTGCCAGCAGCGCCGGACAGGAGGCGACTGGGGCCAACGTCCTGACTTTC. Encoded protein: CASSAGQEATGANVLTF.

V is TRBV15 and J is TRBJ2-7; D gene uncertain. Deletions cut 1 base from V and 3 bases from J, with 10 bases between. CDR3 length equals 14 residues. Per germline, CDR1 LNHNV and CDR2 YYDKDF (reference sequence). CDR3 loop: CATSRVGGDYEQYF. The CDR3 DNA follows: TGTGCCACCAGCAGAGTGGGCGGAGACTACGAGCAGTACTTC.

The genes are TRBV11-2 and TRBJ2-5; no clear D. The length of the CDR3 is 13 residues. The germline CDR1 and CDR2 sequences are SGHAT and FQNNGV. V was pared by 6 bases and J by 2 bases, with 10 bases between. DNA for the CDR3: TGTGCCAGCAGGACCGAGTATCAAGAGACCCAGTACTTC. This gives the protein CASRTEYQETQYF.

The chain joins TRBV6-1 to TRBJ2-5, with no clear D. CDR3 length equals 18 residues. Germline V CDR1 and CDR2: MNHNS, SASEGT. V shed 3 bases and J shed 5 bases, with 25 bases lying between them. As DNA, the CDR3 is TGTGCCAGCAGTGAGGACGGCCGTACCAGCACGAGGTTGGAGACCCAGTACTTC. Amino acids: CASSEDGRTSTRLETQYF.